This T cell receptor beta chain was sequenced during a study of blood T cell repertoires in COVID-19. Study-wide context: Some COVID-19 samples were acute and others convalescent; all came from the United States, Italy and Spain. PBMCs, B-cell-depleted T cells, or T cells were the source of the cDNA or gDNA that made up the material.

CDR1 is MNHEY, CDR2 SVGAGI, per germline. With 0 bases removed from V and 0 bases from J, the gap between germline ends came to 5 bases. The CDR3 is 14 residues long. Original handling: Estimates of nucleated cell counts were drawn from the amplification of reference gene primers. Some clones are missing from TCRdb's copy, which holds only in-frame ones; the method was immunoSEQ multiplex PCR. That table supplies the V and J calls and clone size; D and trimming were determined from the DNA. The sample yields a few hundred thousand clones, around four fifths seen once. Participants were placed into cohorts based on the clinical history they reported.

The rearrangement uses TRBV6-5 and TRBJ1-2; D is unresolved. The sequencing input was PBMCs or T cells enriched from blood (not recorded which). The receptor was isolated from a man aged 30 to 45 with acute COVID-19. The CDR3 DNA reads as TGTGCCAGCAGTTACTCCGGAGCTAACTATGGCTACACCTTC. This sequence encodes CASSYSGANYGYTF.